This T cell receptor beta chain came from a study of blood T cell repertoires in COVID-19. Study background: COVID-19 samples, acute and convalescent, were from the United States, Italy and Spain.

V lost 4 bases and J 0 bases, leaving 15 bases between the germline ends. Germline V gene sequence: CDR1 MNHNS, CDR2 SASEGT. The length of the CDR3 is 16 residues. As originally analysed: Reference gene primer amplification gave estimated nucleated cell counts. The assay was immunoSEQ multiplex PCR, and TCRdb's table has in-frame clones only and misses some. The DNA gave D and trimming, while V, J and clone size come from that table. The profile shows about 400,000 clones, around 90% of them singletons. The receptor was derived from a woman aged 35 to 49 with acute COVID-19. The sequenced sample was PBMCs or T cells enriched from blood (not recorded which). This chain links TRBV6-1 with TRBJ1-2, with a weak D call TRBD1 (6 bases). CDR3 bases: TGTGCCAGCAGTGGACCAAACAGGGAAGCTAACTATGGCTACACCTTC. The encoded protein is CASSGPNREANYGYTF.